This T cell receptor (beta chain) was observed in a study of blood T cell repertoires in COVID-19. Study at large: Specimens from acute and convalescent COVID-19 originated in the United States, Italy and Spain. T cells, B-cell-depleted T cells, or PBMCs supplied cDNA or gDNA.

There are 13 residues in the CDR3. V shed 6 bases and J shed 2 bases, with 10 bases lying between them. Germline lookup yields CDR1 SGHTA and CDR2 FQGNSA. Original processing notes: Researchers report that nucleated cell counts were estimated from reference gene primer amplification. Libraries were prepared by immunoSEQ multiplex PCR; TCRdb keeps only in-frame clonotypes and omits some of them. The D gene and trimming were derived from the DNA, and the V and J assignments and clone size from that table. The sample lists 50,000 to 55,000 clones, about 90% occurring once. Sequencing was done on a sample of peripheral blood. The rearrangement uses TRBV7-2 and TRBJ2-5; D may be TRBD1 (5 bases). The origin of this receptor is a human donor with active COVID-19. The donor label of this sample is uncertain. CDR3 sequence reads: CASRVTAQETQYF. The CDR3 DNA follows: TGTGCCAGCAGAGTGACAGCGCAAGAGACCCAGTACTTC.